Listed here is a single T cell receptor (beta chain). Its antigen remains unidentified. This specimen comes from a study of post-analysis software for immune sequencing data. Study background: Relapsing-remitting, secondary progressive and progressive-relapsing forms of multiple sclerosis all featured among disease courses.

Unique molecular identifiers featured in each of the TCR beta cDNA libraries. TCRdb fed the PCR reads into MiXCR, producing one record per CDR3 protein. The repertoire has more than 450,000 distinct CDR3 sequences, 44% of them found once; the top ten carry 1.7%. Study findings and constraints: Among multiple sclerosis patients, normalized Chao1 diversity was significantly below that of controls. In patients, TRBV5-6, TRBV5-1 and TRBV20-1 belonged to 4 or 5 TRBV segments found more frequently than in controls. Batch-mates among the samples co-clustered strongly by F measure.

V lost 1 base and J 1 base, leaving 11 bases between the germline ends. CDR3 length: 15 residues. CDR1 is SGHKS, CDR2 YYEKEE, per germline (reference sequence). The chain combines TRBV5-5 with TRBJ2-5; no clear D. The source material was blood. This sequence was found in a girl between 10 and 17 years old with multiple sclerosis. DNA of the CDR3: TGTGCCAGCAGCTTGCGTCCAGCATTCCAAGAGACCCAGTACTTC. Translated: CASSLRPAFQETQYF. The complete variable domain, with remaining parts taken from reference TRBV5-5 and TRBJ2-5, reads DAGVTQSPTHLIKTRGQQVTLRCSPISGHKSVSWYQQVLGQGPQFIFQYYEKEERGRGNFPDRFSARQFPNYSSELNVNALLLGDSALYLCASSLRPAFQETQYFGPGTRLLVL.